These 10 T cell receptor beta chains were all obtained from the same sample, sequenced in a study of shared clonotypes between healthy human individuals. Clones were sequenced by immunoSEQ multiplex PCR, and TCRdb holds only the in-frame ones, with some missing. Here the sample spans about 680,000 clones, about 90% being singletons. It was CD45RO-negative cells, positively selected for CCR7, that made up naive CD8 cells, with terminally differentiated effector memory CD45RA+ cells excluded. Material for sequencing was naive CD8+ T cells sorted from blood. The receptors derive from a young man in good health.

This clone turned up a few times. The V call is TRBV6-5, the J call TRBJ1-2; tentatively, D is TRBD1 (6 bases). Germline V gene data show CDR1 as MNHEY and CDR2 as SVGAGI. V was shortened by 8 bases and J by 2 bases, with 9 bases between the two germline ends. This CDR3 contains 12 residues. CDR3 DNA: TGTGCCAGCGGACAGTTGAACTATGGCTACACCTTC. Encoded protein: CASGQLNYGYTF.

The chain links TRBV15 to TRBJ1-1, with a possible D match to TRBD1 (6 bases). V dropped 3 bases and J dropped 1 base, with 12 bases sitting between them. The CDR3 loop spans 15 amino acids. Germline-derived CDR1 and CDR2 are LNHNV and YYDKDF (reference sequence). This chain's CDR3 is CATSSYRDTNTEAFF. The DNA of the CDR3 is TGTGCCACCAGCAGCTACCGGGACACGAACACTGAAGCTTTCTTT.

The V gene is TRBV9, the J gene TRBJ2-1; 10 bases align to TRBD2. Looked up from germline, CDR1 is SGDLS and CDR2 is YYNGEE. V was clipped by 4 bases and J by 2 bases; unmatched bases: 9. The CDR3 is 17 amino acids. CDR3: CASSFRLAGKPYNEQFF. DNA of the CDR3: TGTGCCAGCAGCTTCCGACTAGCGGGTAAACCCTACAATGAGCAGTTCTTC.

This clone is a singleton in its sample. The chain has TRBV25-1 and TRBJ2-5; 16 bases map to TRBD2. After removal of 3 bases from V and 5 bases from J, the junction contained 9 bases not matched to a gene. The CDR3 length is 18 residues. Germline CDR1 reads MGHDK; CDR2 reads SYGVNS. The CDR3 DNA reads TGTGCCAGCAGTGACTATGGGACTAGCGGGAGGGCATGGGAGACCCAGTACTTC. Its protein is CASSDYGTSGRAWETQYF.

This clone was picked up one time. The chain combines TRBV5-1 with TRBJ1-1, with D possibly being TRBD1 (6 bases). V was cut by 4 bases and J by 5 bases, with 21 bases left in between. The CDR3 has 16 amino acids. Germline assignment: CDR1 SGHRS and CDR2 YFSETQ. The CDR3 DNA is TGCGCCAGCAGCCCTCCAGGGGTGGGGGCGCGGACTGAAGCTTTCTTT. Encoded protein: CASSPPGVGARTEAFF.

As DNA, the CDR3 is TGTGCCAGCAGCCCAGGAGGGGGGAGCTCCTACGAGCAGTACTTC. Translating it yields CASSPGGGSSYEQYF. The chain recombines TRBV27 with TRBJ2-7; the D call may be TRBD1 or TRBD2 (6 bases each). CDR1 MNHEY and CDR2 SMNVEV come from the germline V gene (reference sequence). V was cut by 6 bases and J by 0 bases, with 15 bases left in between. The CDR3 runs to 15 residues.

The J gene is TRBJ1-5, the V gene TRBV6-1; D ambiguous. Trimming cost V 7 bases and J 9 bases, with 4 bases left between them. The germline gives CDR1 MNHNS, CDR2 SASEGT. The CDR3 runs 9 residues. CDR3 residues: CASNLPQHF. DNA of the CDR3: TGTGCCAGCAATTTGCCCCAGCATTTT.

The CDR3 DNA reads as TGTGCCAGCAGCTCCAGACTAGCTTTAGGCGAGCAGTACTTC. Its translation is CASSSRLALGEQYF. The J gene is TRBJ2-7, the V gene TRBV7-8; the match to TRBD2 covers 7 bases. The CDR3 loop spans 14 amino acids. J was trimmed by 6 bases and V by 4 bases; bases with no gene match: 9. Germline V gives CDR1 SGHVS, CDR2 FQNEAQ.

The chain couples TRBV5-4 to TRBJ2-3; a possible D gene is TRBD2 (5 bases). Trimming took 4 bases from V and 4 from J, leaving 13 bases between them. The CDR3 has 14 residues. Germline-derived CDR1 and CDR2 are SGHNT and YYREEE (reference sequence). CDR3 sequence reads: CASSAGGLADTQYF. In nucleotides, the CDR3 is TGTGCCAGCAGCGCCGGAGGTTTGGCAGATACGCAGTATTTT. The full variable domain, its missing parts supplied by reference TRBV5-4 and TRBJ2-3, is ETGVTQSPTHLIKTRGQQVTLRCSSQSGHNTVSWYQQALGQGPQFIFQYYREEENGRGNFPPRFSGLQFPNYSSELNVNALELDDSALYLCASSAGGLADTQYFGPGTRLTVL.

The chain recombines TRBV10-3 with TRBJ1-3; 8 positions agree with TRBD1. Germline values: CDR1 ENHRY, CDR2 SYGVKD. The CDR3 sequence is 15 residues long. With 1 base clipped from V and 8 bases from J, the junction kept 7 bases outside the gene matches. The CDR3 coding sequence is TGTGCCATCAGTGAGTTCAGGGGGCGAGCGGACACCATATATTTT. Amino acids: CAISEFRGRADTIYF.